The 23 T cell receptor beta chains given below trace back to one sample, sequenced in a study of T cell repertoires in cytomegalovirus infection. TCRdb re-derived calls from the reads in MiXCR, one entry per CDR3 protein. The table shows some 450,000 distinct CDR3 sequences, with roughly 30% occurring only once. Sequenced: PBMCs. The source is a human donor in good health (CMV status not recorded). Some clones in this sample may be carry-over from other donors' samples.

A word on this clonotype: The junction shows a germline mismatch at one end, possibly a read error. This sequence joins TRBV20-1 and TRBJ1-2, with TRBD1 matching over 7 bases. The CDR3 length is 15 residues. CDR1 and CDR2 (germline): DFQATT, SNEGSKA (reference sequence). In DNA form, the CDR3 reads TGCAGTGCTAGAGATCTGAGGGGGCAAGACTATGGCTCCCCCTTC. Translation: CSARDLRGQDYGSPF.

With regard to this clonotype: Relative to the germline gene, one junction end is altered; a read error may explain this. This chain connects TRBV7-8 to TRBJ2-1, with TRBD1 identical over 9 bases. The CDR3 has 14 residues. CDR1 and CDR2 (germline): SGHVS, FQNEAQ. Written as DNA, the CDR3 is TGTGCAAGCAGCCCGGGACAGGGATACAATGAGAAGTTCTTC. Translated, it gives CASSPGQGYNEKFF.

This clonotype was detected ten times or more. This chain uses TRBV7-2 with TRBJ2-3; D may be TRBD1 or TRBD2 (5 bases each). CDR1 SGHTA and CDR2 FQGNSA come from the germline V gene. Trimming removed 5 bases from V and 2 bases from J, with 14 bases in between. The CDR3 loop spans 15 amino acids. The CDR3 DNA sequence: TGTGCCAGCAGCCCGTGGGACGGTAACACAGATACGCAGTATTTT. This gives the protein CASSPWDGNTDTQYF.

The rearrangement joins TRBV28 to TRBJ2-3; the D is unclear. V shed 6 bases and J shed 1 base, with 14 bases lying between them. The CDR3 spans 15 residues. CDR1 is MDHEN and CDR2 is SYDVKM in the germline V gene. For the CDR3, the DNA is TGTGCCAGCAGAAAAAGGCAACCACGCACAGATACGCAGTATTTT. It is translated as CASRKRQPRTDTQYF. The whole variable domain, remainder taken from reference TRBV28 and TRBJ2-3, is DVKVTQSSRYLVKRTGEKVFLECVQDMDHENMFWYRQDPGLGLRLIYFSYDVKMKEKGDIPEGYSVSREKKERFSLILESASTNQTSMYLCASRKRQPRTDTQYFGPGTRLTVL.

This clonotype turned up a few times. The rearrangement uses TRBV12-3 or TRBV12-4 and TRBJ2-5; 9 positions match TRBD1. V shed 6 bases, J shed 4 bases, and the junction held 9 bases outside the gene matches. CDR3 length: 15 amino acids. The CDR3 sequence: CASRLRGQGGETQYF. CDR3 in DNA: TGTGCCAGCAGGCTAAGGGGACAGGGTGGAGAGACCCAGTACTTC.

Of note for this clonotype: At one boundary the junction diverges from the germline segment, which might be a read error. The chain is built from TRBV7-9 and TRBJ1-2; D ambiguous. The CDR3 consists of 13 residues. Germline loops: CDR1 SEHNR, CDR2 FQNEAQ (reference sequence). CDR3 DNA sequence: TGTGCCAGCAGATTAGGACCGTTCTATGGCTACACCTTC. The encoded protein is CASRLGPFYGYTF.

The chain carries TRBV11-3 and TRBJ2-2, with TRBD1 matching over 7 bases. The trim removed 5 bases at V and 1 base at J, leaving 4 bases unmatched. The CDR3 is made up of 15 amino acids. Looked up from germline, CDR1 is SGHNT and CDR2 is YENEEA. The CDR3 coding sequence is TGTGCCAGCAGCCATGGGACAGTGAACACCGGGGAGCTGTTTTTT. Its translation is CASSHGTVNTGELFF.

Regarding this clonotype: Since no conserved phenylalanine or tryptophan closes the CDR3, a read error is the likely cause. Because the CDR3's place on the DNA is in doubt, the DNA is left out and the CDR3 is given as listed by TCRdb. The V and J genes are TRBV7-9 and TRBJ1-3; no check of the table's D call, TRBD1, against the DNA was made. The V gene's germline CDR1 is SEHNR and CDR2 FQNEAQ (reference sequence). The length of the CDR3 is 16 amino acids, counting both ends. The CDR3 is CAGSPGGQSSGNTIYL.

This chain uses TRBV5-1 with TRBJ1-2, with D possibly being TRBD1 (6 bases). In germline, CDR1 is SGHRS, CDR2 YFSETQ. This CDR3 contains 13 residues. The V and J ends lost 2 bases and 4 bases respectively, with 9 bases between them. CDR3 bases: TGCGCCAGCAGCTTAAGACAGGCCTATGGCTACACCTTC. Its protein product is CASSLRQAYGYTF.

The chain links TRBV7-7 to TRBJ2-3; D not certain. The CDR3 sequence is 13 residues long. The germline CDR1 and CDR2 sequences are SSHAT and FNYEAQ (reference sequence). V dropped 1 base and J dropped 6 bases, with 8 bases sitting between them. Here the CDR3 DNA reads TGTGCCAGCAGCTTAGACTTGGGCGATACGCAGTATTTT. Its translation is CASSLDLGDTQYF.

As concerns this clonotype: A read error may be the cause here, since a much bigger clone is one base away. The rearrangement links TRBV6-2 or TRBV6-3 to TRBJ2-1; D is unresolved. There are 12 residues in the CDR3. Germline V gives CDR1 MNHEY, CDR2 SVGEGT. The CDR3 coding sequence is TGTGCCCGCAGTTACGAGACCCAACAGCAGTTCTTC. Protein sequence: CARSYETQQQFF.

A single count supports this clonotype. The chain recombines TRBV20-1 with TRBJ2-3; 8 bases align to TRBD2. The CDR3 runs 17 residues. V dropped 3 bases and J dropped 0; count of bases not matched to a gene: 11. Germline lookup yields CDR1 DFQATT and CDR2 SNEGSKA (reference sequence). The CDR3 sequence: CSASPGAGGISTDTQYF. In DNA, the CDR3 is TGCAGTGCTAGTCCCGGTGCGGGGGGCATAAGCACAGATACGCAGTATTTT.

This clonotype was observed many times. This chain connects TRBV28 to TRBJ1-1; 8 bases fit TRBD1. Germline V lookup: CDR1 MDHEN, CDR2 SYDVKM. The junction had 7 bases not matched to a gene; V was cut back by 8 bases and J by 5 bases. The CDR3 is made up of 13 amino acids. The CDR3: CASRTTGGTEAFF. The CDR3, as DNA: TGTGCCAGCCGTACTACAGGGGGGACTGAAGCTTTCTTT. The full variable domain, in which reference TRBV28 and TRBJ1-1 provide the parts outside the CDR3, is DVKVTQSSRYLVKRTGEKVFLECVQDMDHENMFWYRQDPGLGLRLIYFSYDVKMKEKGDIPEGYSVSREKKERFSLILESASTNQTSMYLCASRTTGGTEAFFGQGTRLTVV.

There are a few counts of this clonotype. The chain recombines TRBV27 with TRBJ2-2; 11 bases fit TRBD1. Germline CDR1 and CDR2: MNHEY and SMNVEV (reference sequence). The CDR3 is made up of 15 amino acids. V lost 6 bases, J lost 6 bases, and 6 bases stayed unmatched. The CDR3 sequence: CASRTRDRGSGELFF. CDR3 DNA: TGTGCCAGCAGAACCAGGGACAGGGGGTCCGGGGAGCTGTTTTTT.

The chain couples TRBV7-2 to TRBJ1-5, with D unresolved. Germline loops: CDR1 SGHTA, CDR2 FQGNSA. The CDR3 length is 13 residues. Trimming removed 10 bases at V and 4 bases at J, with 14 bases between. The CDR3 DNA is TGTGCCACGACAAGGAGTGGGAATCAGCCCCAGCATTTT. Translating gives CATTRSGNQPQHF.

The J gene is TRBJ2-7, the V gene TRBV7-9; possibly TRBD1 or TRBD2 for D (5 bases each). The CDR3 spans 15 residues. From germline, CDR1 is SEHNR and CDR2 FQNEAQ (reference sequence). The V end was cut by 4 bases, the J end by 7 bases, with 20 bases between. The CDR3 nucleotides are TGTGCCAGCAGCTCCGCCCGGGACCGACCTACGGAGCAGTACTTC. Translating gives CASSSARDRPTEQYF.

This clonotype was recorded a few times. This chain links TRBV15 with TRBJ1-5; no definite D call. The V and J ends lost 6 bases and 3 bases respectively, with 21 bases between them. The CDR3 covers 17 residues. The germline V gene encodes CDR1 LNHNV and CDR2 YYDKDF (reference sequence). The CDR3: CATSKDAGRRVNQPQHF. CDR3 sequence (DNA): TGTGCCACCAGTAAGGACGCGGGGAGGAGGGTCAATCAGCCCCAGCATTTT.

The rearrangement joins TRBV6-5 to TRBJ2-3; 11 nucleotides agree with TRBD2. V shed 9 bases, J shed 5 bases, and the junction held 10 bases outside the gene matches. The CDR3 is 15 amino acids. Germline V gene sequence: CDR1 MNHEY, CDR2 SVGAGI. This CDR3 reads CARSDSGGAGDTQYF. The DNA of the CDR3 is TGTGCCAGAAGTGATAGCGGGGGGGCCGGAGATACGCAGTATTTT.

The sample holds a few counts of this clonotype. The J gene is TRBJ2-1, the V gene TRBV5-6, with a possible D match to TRBD2 (5 bases). CDR1 and CDR2 from the germline V gene are SGHDT and YYEEEE. This CDR3 spans 16 amino acids. Trimming stripped 3 bases from V and 8 bases from J, with 21 bases between. For the CDR3, the DNA is TGTGCCAGCAGCTCTAGCACGTTTTTTTTAATAGATGAGCAGTTCTTC. Translated: CASSSSTFFLIDEQFF.

CDR3 in DNA: TGTGCCAGCAGGACCGGGGGTGGGGGGTTGGATGGCTACACCTTC. Its protein product is CASRTGGGGLDGYTF. The chain carries TRBV27 and TRBJ1-2, with D tentatively TRBD1 (5 bases). The CDR3 sequence is 15 residues long. The V end was cut by 6 bases, the J end by 6 bases, with 20 bases between. Germline CDR1 reads MNHEY; CDR2 reads SMNVEV (reference sequence).

V and J are TRBV6-1 and TRBJ2-2, with a weak D call TRBD1 (5 bases). The CDR3 runs to 14 residues. Germline CDR1 reads MNHNS; CDR2 reads SASEGT. The V end was cut by 7 bases, the J end by 7 bases, with 16 bases between. The CDR3 sequence is CASTLRPGIGELFF. CDR3 coding DNA: TGTGCCAGCACCCTAAGGCCAGGGATCGGGGAGCTGTTTTTT.

This clonotype was observed many times. The CDR3 spells CASSLTRGEVHEQFF. CDR3 DNA sequence: TGTGCCAGCAGCTTGACCAGGGGCGAGGTGCATGAGCAGTTCTTC. This chain joins TRBV7-2 and TRBJ2-1, with D perhaps TRBD1 (6 bases). The CDR3 is made up of 15 amino acids. Germline values: CDR1 SGHTA, CDR2 FQGNSA. V lost 3 bases to trimming and J lost 8 bases, with 17 bases between them.

The chain employs TRBV20-1 and TRBJ2-5; TRBD2 aligns across 9 bases. The germline V gene has CDR1 DFQATT and CDR2 SNEGSKA (reference sequence). This CDR3 spans 16 amino acids. V was pared by 2 bases and J by 3 bases, with 10 bases of the junction left unmatched. The CDR3 reads CSARFAASGAKETQYF. CDR3 nucleotide sequence: TGCAGTGCTAGATTCGCGGCTAGCGGGGCGAAAGAGACCCAGTACTTC.